This T cell receptor (beta chain) was identified in a study of blood T cell repertoires in COVID-19 (dated by TCRdb to the early 2020s). Background for the entire study: The collaborator samples originated in the United States, Italy and Spain and spanned the acute and convalescent phases of COVID-19. The prospective study material was composed of cDNA or gDNA derived from T cells, B-cell-depleted T cells, or PBMCs. The sample metadata nearly always contained a de-identified subject ID, COVID-19 status, age in years and sex. The repertoires were released in a freely available public database intended as a resource for research on the immune response to SARS-CoV-2. Samples came from the ongoing ImmuneRACE study (first 160 participants) plus 1,254 subjects from 6 global collaborators. HLA class I and class II types, where available, came from metadata supplied by the sample provider rather than from assay-based typing. Deeply sampled blood TCRbeta repertoires from subjects exposed to, actively infected with, or recovered from COVID-19 were included in the dataset. What the authors observed across the whole study: How much clinical and demographic metadata was included differed by source and by participant, and the metadata was provided uncurated.

V and J lose 4 bases and 0 bases, and a span of 6 bases separates them. Including the terminal cysteine and phenylalanine, the CDR3 comprises 12 residues. Only the CDR3 part of the read is kept: 36 bases, read in frame from the first base. CDR1 and CDR2 (SQVTM, ANQGSEA) derive from the germline V gene. Remarks on this clone: Its antigen is still unknown. No base quality information exists; no much larger clone differs at one position.

TCRbeta CDR3 regions were amplified from genomic DNA by means of the immunoSEQ Assay, a bias-controlled multiplex PCR. As for the original processing: Within the assay, amplification of reference gene primers was used to estimate how many nucleated cells each sample contained. To quantify the absolute abundance of each unique TCRbeta CDR3 rearrangement, sequence reads were collapsed and filtered. For each sample, productive Simpson clonality was calculated by taking the square root of Simpson's diversity index across productive rearrangements. This immuneACCESS table, as held by TCRdb, lists in-frame sequences with V and J called but not all clones. Of the missing ones, under half trace to an unresolved V gene in checked studies; the others have no known cause. From that table come the V and J calls and clone size; the DNA was used to work out D and trimming. The table for this sample lists about 180,000 clones; 89% of them were counted only once. The top ten hold approximately 2% of the sample.

Another Seattle source contributed samples from volunteer blood donors who had recovered from COVID-19. The collaborating institutions used their own protocols to collect whole blood in K2EDTA tubes. For TCRbeta analysis, collaborator samples were shipped as frozen whole blood, as isolated PBMCs, or as DNA extracted from either sample type. This TCR came from a man aged 18 to 35 who had recovered from COVID-19. The V and J genes are TRBV29-1 and TRBJ1-1, with TRBD1 as a weak D call on 5 bases. Sequenced: peripheral blood. The sequenced DNA is TGCAGCGTTGGACAGCTGAACACTGAAGCTTTCTTT. Its coded protein is CSVGQLNTEAFF.